This is a list of T cell receptor beta chains from one sample in a study of T cell responses to AZD1222 COVID-19 vaccine. TCRdb's copy holds only in-frame clones and misses some; the assay was immunoSEQ multiplex PCR. The sample lists 90,000 or so clones; around 90% were seen once. This sample comprised peripheral blood, obtained on day 0 of AZD1222 vaccination. The receptors stem from an adult in good health. Each CDR3 is given with its conserved first and last residue. A D gene is named only where the DNA matches it firmly. Rows may omit the clone size; those that give it use once, few, many or a size class.

j_gene,d_gene,abundance,v_gene,CDR3aa,CDR3nt
TRBJ2-3,NA,NA,TRBV21-1,CASSLRGSRSHTDTQYF,TGTGCCAGCAGCCTGCGGGGGAGTCGGTCCCACACAGATACGCAGTATTTT
TRBJ1-5,NA,NA,TRBV5-6,CASSRGNFNQPQHF,TGTGCCAGCAGCCGCGGTAATTTCAATCAGCCCCAGCATTTT
TRBJ2-7,TRBD1,NA,TRBV6-5,CASSYDGTGGYEQYF,TGTGCCAGCAGTTACGACGGGACAGGTGGTTACGAGCAGTACTTC
TRBJ1-5,TRBD1,NA,TRBV3-1/TRBV3-2,CASSQGDRGYNQPQHF,TGTGCCAGCAGCCAAGGGGACAGGGGTTACAATCAGCCCCAGCATTTT
TRBJ1-3,NA,NA,TRBV7-6,CASSLEGGTGNTIYF,TGTGCCAGCAGCTTAGAAGGGGGAACTGGAAACACCATATATTTT
TRBJ1-1,TRBD1,NA,TRBV7-9,CASSPPGQGDPEAFF,TGTGCCAGCAGCCCTCCGGGACAGGGCGATCCTGAAGCTTTCTTT
TRBJ1-2,NA,NA,TRBV6-5,CASRDGAFNYGYTF,TGTGCCAGCAGGGACGGAGCTTTTAACTATGGCTACACCTTC
TRBJ2-2,TRBD1,NA,TRBV30,CAWNSGGTDTGELFF,TGTGCCTGGAACTCAGGGGGAACGGACACCGGGGAGCTGTTTTTT
TRBJ1-1,NA,NA,TRBV7-2,CASSLVGIGSAFF,TGTGCCAGCAGCTTAGTCGGTATAGGTTCAGCTTTCTTT
TRBJ2-2,TRBD1,NA,TRBV5-1,CASSGGQGWTGELFF,TGCGCCAGCAGCGGCGGACAGGGATGGACCGGGGAGCTGTTTTTT
TRBJ1-1,TRBD1,NA,TRBV3-1/TRBV3-2,CASSQYRGPEAFF,TGTGCCAGCAGCCAGTACAGGGGACCTGAAGCTTTCTTT
TRBJ1-1,NA,NA,TRBV7-9,CASSLDTNTEAFF,TGTGCCAGCAGCTTAGACACGAACACTGAAGCTTTCTTT
TRBJ2-4,TRBD2,NA,TRBV7-2,CASSFGTSGVENIQYF,TGTGCCAGCAGCTTCGGGACTAGCGGGGTCGAAAACATTCAGTACTTC
TRBJ2-7,TRBD2,medium-sized,TRBV20-1,CSASFLAGGPYEQYF,TGCAGTGCTAGTTTTCTAGCGGGAGGACCCTACGAGCAGTACTTC
TRBJ2-2,TRBD2,few,TRBV29-1,CSVRFKRERTGELFF,TGCAGCGTTAGATTTAAGCGGGAGCGCACCGGGGAGCTGTTTTTT
TRBJ2-7,TRBD2,NA,TRBV7-9,CASSFGGIGSYEQYF,TGTGCCAGCAGCTTCGGGGGGATCGGATCCTACGAGCAGTACTTC
TRBJ1-6,NA,once,TRBV10-3,CAITPGYNSPLHF,TGTGCCATCACTCCAGGGTATAATTCACCCCTCCACTTT
TRBJ1-3,TRBD1,NA,TRBV2,CASRMGQSGNTIYF,TGTGCCAGCAGGATGGGACAGAGTGGAAACACCATATATTTT
TRBJ2-7,NA,NA,TRBV5-5,CASSLSGQSSYEQYF,TGTGCCAGCAGCTTATCAGGACAAAGCTCCTACGAGCAGTACTTC
TRBJ2-7,NA,NA,TRBV9,CASSVVDYEQYF,TGTGCCAGCAGCGTAGTAGACTACGAGCAGTACTTC
TRBJ1-4,NA,few,TRBV18,CASSPLTSNEKLFF,TGTGCCAGCTCACCACTGACCTCCAATGAAAAACTGTTTTTT
TRBJ2-5,TRBD2,once,TRBV7-3,CASSRGGSFQETQYF,TGTGCCAGCAGCCGCGGGGGGTCCTTCCAAGAGACCCAGTACTTC
TRBJ2-7,NA,NA,TRBV3-1/TRBV3-2,CASSQGEREQYF,TGTGCCAGCAGCCAGGGGGAGCGCGAGCAGTACTTC
TRBJ2-5,TRBD2,NA,TRBV19,CASSNPGGEETQYF,TGTGCCAGTAGTAACCCGGGAGGCGAGGAGACCCAGTACTTC
TRBJ2-1,TRBD2,once,TRBV10-2,CASSPQAGTSGYNEQFF,TGCGCCAGCAGTCCCCAGGCGGGGACTAGCGGCTACAATGAGCAGTTCTTC
TRBJ1-1,NA,NA,TRBV7-8,CASSLGGGTEAFF,TGTGCCAGCAGCCTCGGGGGTGGGACTGAAGCTTTCTTT
TRBJ1-1,NA,NA,TRBV6-5,CASRSRATNTEAFF,TGTGCCAGCAGGTCCCGGGCTACGAACACTGAAGCTTTCTTT
TRBJ1-5,NA,NA,TRBV6-6,CASSPIGAGTYSNQPQHF,TGTGCCAGCAGTCCCATCGGGGCAGGGACATATAGCAATCAGCCCCAGCATTTT
TRBJ1-1,NA,once,TRBV30,CAWNQGIGTEAFF,TGTGCCTGGAATCAGGGGATAGGCACTGAAGCTTTCTTT
TRBJ2-5,TRBD2,NA,TRBV6-5,CASSYSGLARETQYF,TGTGCCAGCAGTTACTCGGGACTAGCGAGAGAGACCCAGTACTTC
TRBJ2-5,TRBD2,NA,TRBV7-8,CASSLSLGLAGGSETQYF,TGTGCCAGCAGCTTGTCACTTGGCTTAGCGGGGGGGAGTGAGACCCAGTACTTC
TRBJ2-7,TRBD1,few,TRBV5-5,CASTIDRGLSYEQYF,TGTGCCAGCACCATCGACAGGGGGCTATCCTACGAGCAGTACTTC
TRBJ1-2,TRBD1,NA,TRBV6-5,CASSNRGDYGYTF,TGTGCCAGCAGTAACAGGGGCGACTATGGCTACACCTTC
TRBJ1-6,NA,once,TRBV19,CASMEQRNSPLHF,TGTGCCAGTATGGAACAGAGGAATTCACCCCTCCACTTT
TRBJ2-1,NA,NA,TRBV4-3,CASSLLTGPPNNEQFF,TGCGCCAGCAGCCTATTAACCGGGCCTCCAAACAATGAGCAGTTCTTC
TRBJ1-1,NA,NA,TRBV6-2/TRBV6-3,CASSPDQEAFF,TGTGCCAGCAGTCCAGACCAGGAAGCTTTCTTT
TRBJ1-4,NA,NA,TRBV6-6,CASTSTVSNEKLFF,TGTGCCAGCACGTCGACAGTTAGTAATGAAAAACTGTTTTTT
TRBJ1-5,NA,NA,TRBV12-3/TRBV12-4,CASSMGDQPQHF,TGTGCCAGCAGCATGGGGGATCAGCCCCAGCATTTT
TRBJ2-1,TRBD1,NA,TRBV4-3,CASSQAAGQGKYNEQFF,TGCGCCAGCAGCCAGGCCGCCGGACAGGGGAAATACAATGAGCAGTTCTTC
TRBJ2-2,TRBD2,NA,TRBV30,CAWSGASGGLETGELFF,TGTGCCTGGAGTGGAGCTAGCGGGGGGCTTGAGACCGGGGAGCTGTTTTTT
TRBJ1-1,NA,NA,TRBV3-1/TRBV3-2,CASSQGGRGNTEAFF,TGTGCCAGCAGCCAAGGGGGCAGGGGGAACACTGAAGCTTTCTTT
TRBJ2-5,NA,NA,TRBV25-1,CASSDLSPQETQYF,TGTGCCAGCAGTGATTTGAGCCCCCAAGAGACCCAGTACTTC
TRBJ1-2,NA,NA,TRBV9,CASSAIDGYTF,TGTGCCAGCAGCGCGATCGATGGCTACACCTTC